This section outlines one T cell receptor (beta chain) sequence together with its context. Its antigen is unknown. The V and J ends lost 0 bases and 6 bases respectively, with 15 bases between them. Germline CDR1 is WNHNN and CDR2 is SYGVQD (reference sequence). The CDR3 length is 15 residues. The naive CD8 fraction comprised CD45RO-negative cells positively selected for CCR7 and excluded terminally differentiated effector memory CD45RA+ cells. The sample belongs to a study of shared clonotypes between healthy human individuals. General study points: Measured sharing among donors was expected to vary with sequencing depth.

Profiled with immunoSEQ multiplex PCR; TCRdb holds only in-frame clones, not every one. The sample yields some 2.1 million clones, approximately 94% seen once. The sequence came from a man younger than 30 in good health. This sequence joins TRBV10-1 and TRBJ2-7; no firm D call. Sample: naive CD8+ T cells sorted from blood. CDR3 DNA: TGCGCCAGCAGTGAGTCGGTAGTAGCTGCTGGCGAGCAGTACTTC. As protein: CASSESVVAAGEQYF.